These 18 T cell receptor beta chains came from one sample sequenced in a study of high-grade serous ovarian cancer treatment subgroups. Tumor tissue was taken before any definitive surgery or chemotherapy was given. Generated by immunoSEQ multiplex PCR, the TCRdb table keeps only in-frame clones and is missing some. The table includes 12,000 or so clones, around 90% detected once. The sequencing sample was made of tumor tissue. Receptors originate from a human donor with high-grade serous ovarian cancer.

This clone was picked up one time. CDR3 coding DNA: TGTGCCAGCAGTTTTTTATTAGCGAGCAATCAGCCCCAGCATTTT. This encodes CASSFLLASNQPQHF. The rearrangement uses TRBV28 and TRBJ1-5; D is unclear. CDR3 length: 15 residues. Trimming stripped 3 bases from V and 1 base from J, with 10 bases between. Germline values: CDR1 MDHEN, CDR2 SYDVKM.

The J gene is TRBJ1-4, the V gene TRBV11-2; perhaps TRBD1 as D (5 bases). This CDR3 contains 14 residues. The ends were cut back, 5 bases at V and 4 bases at J, with 11 bases in the middle. In germline, CDR1 is SGHAT, CDR2 FQNNGV. In nucleotides, the CDR3 is TGTGCCAGCAGCCGAGGACAAATTAATGAAAAACTGTTTTTT. Residues: CASSRGQINEKLFF.

The V and J genes are TRBV9 and TRBJ2-2, with TRBD2 identical over 13 bases. The CDR3 consists of 15 residues. Trimming at V came to 4 bases and at J to 6 bases, leaving 3 bases not matched to a gene. Germline V gene data show CDR1 as SGDLS and CDR2 as YYNGEE. In nucleotides, the CDR3 is TGTGCCAGCAGCCCCGGGACTAGCGGGGCCGGGGAGCTGTTTTTT. Protein product: CASSPGTSGAGELFF.

The chain links TRBV7-8 to TRBJ1-1, with a possible D match to TRBD1 (5 bases). Germline CDR1 SGHVS, CDR2 FQNEAQ. V was cut by 4 bases and J by 5 bases, with 14 bases left in between. The CDR3 runs to 14 residues. CDR3 bases: TGTGCCAGCAGCTCGCAATTCGGGGGGACTGAAGCTTTCTTT. It codes for CASSSQFGGTEAFF.

This clone has just one count. The chain carries TRBV13 and TRBJ1-2, with D maybe TRBD1 (6 bases). V lost 0 bases to trimming and J lost 7 bases, with 18 bases between them. Looked up from germline, CDR1 is PRHDT and CDR2 is FYEKMQ (reference sequence). CDR3 length equals 16 residues. This CDR3 reads CASSLGRTPGASGYTF. CDR3 coding DNA: TGTGCCAGCAGCTTAGGTCGGACGCCGGGGGCTAGTGGCTACACCTTC.

The V call is TRBV5-6, the J call TRBJ1-5; no definite D call. The CDR3 is 15 residues long. V was shortened by 4 bases and J by 2 bases, with 13 bases between the two germline ends. Germline V gene lookup returns CDR1 SGHDT and CDR2 YYEEEE. The CDR3 DNA sequence: TGTGCCAGCAGCCAAATGGACTGGGGCAATCAGCCCCAGCATTTT. It specifies CASSQMDWGNQPQHF.

The rearrangement links TRBV7-3 to TRBJ1-1, with D perhaps matching TRBD1 (6 bases). V was shortened by 1 base and J by 5 bases, with 14 bases between the two germline ends. CDR3 length: 15 amino acids. Germline-derived CDR1 and CDR2 are SGHTA and FQGTGA. The CDR3 DNA follows: TGTGCCAGCAGCTTAAATCACAGGGCTGGGACTGAAGCTTTCTTT. This gives the protein CASSLNHRAGTEAFF.

CDR3 sequence: CASRFSGAIEAFF. CDR3 nucleotides: TGTGCCAGCAGATTTTCAGGGGCTATTGAAGCTTTCTTT. The chain is built from TRBV28 and TRBJ1-1; tentative D call: TRBD1 (6 bases). Germline lookup yields CDR1 MDHEN and CDR2 SYDVKM. V was clipped by 6 bases and J by 7 bases, with 15 bases between them. The CDR3 loop spans 13 amino acids.

This chain connects TRBV29-1 to TRBJ2-5; D is perhaps TRBD1 (5 bases). The CDR3 is 13 amino acids. The ends were cut back, 2 bases at V and 5 bases at J, with 12 bases in the middle. Germline assignment: CDR1 SQVTM and CDR2 ANQGSEA. In nucleotides, the CDR3 is TGCAGCGTTGAACTGGGCAGGGATGAGACCCAGTACTTC. It specifies CSVELGRDETQYF.

V usage is TRBV29-1 and J usage is TRBJ2-1; D may match TRBD1 or TRBD2 (6 bases each). With 3 bases removed from V and 4 bases from J, the gap between germline ends came to 13 bases. CDR1 is SQVTM, CDR2 ANQGSEA, per germline. The CDR3 is 14 residues long. CDR3 nucleotides: TGCAGCGTTGAGGTCCGGGGGCCATACAATGAGCAGTTCTTC. This sequence encodes CSVEVRGPYNEQFF.

This chain joins TRBV6-4 and TRBJ1-1; D unresolved. The V end was cut by 5 bases, the J end by 2 bases, with 12 bases between. The CDR3 totals 14 residues. Germline CDR1 reads MRHNA; CDR2 reads SNTAGT. The DNA of the CDR3 is TGTGCCAGCAGTCCTTCGACTGAAAACACTGAAGCTTTCTTT. This sequence encodes CASSPSTENTEAFF.

V gene TRBV29-1 combines with J gene TRBJ1-2; D gene uncertain. The CDR3 contains 14 residues. The ends were cut back, 4 bases at V and 4 bases at J, with 16 bases in the middle. The germline gives CDR1 SQVTM, CDR2 ANQGSEA. CDR3 sequence reads: CSVASFDPSYGYTF. CDR3 coding DNA: TGCAGCGTTGCCTCTTTTGATCCCAGCTATGGCTACACCTTC. The full variable domain, completed using reference TRBV29-1 and TRBJ1-2, is SAVISQKPSRDICQRGTSLTIQCQVDSQVTMMFWYRQQPGQSLTLIATANQGSEATYESGFVIDKFPISRPNLTFSTLTVSNMSPEDSSIYLCSVASFDPSYGYTFGSGTRLTVV.

As to this clone: This likely comes from a read error, as the CDR3 has no conserved phenylalanine or tryptophan at its end. This CDR3 reads CASSGTGHRAYGYTL. CDR3 in DNA: TGTGCCAGCAGCGGGACGGGACACAGGGCCTATGGCTACACCCTC. The chain carries TRBV5-6 and TRBJ1-2; tentatively, D is TRBD1 (6 bases). The CDR3 is made up of 15 amino acids. Between the trimmed V and J ends, which lost 4 bases and 4 bases, there was a span of 17 bases. The V gene's germline CDR1 is SGHDT and CDR2 YYEEEE.

The chain combines TRBV5-4 with TRBJ2-7; tentative D call: TRBD1 (5 bases). The CDR3 has 12 residues. CDR1 is SGHNT, CDR2 YYREEE, per germline (reference sequence). Between the trimmed V and J ends, which lost 0 bases and 7 bases, there was a span of 8 bases. The CDR3: CASSLGQKEQYF. CDR3 coding DNA: TGTGCCAGCAGCTTGGGACAGAAAGAGCAGTACTTC.

The chain links TRBV6-6 to TRBJ1-5; D unclear. V was cut by 7 bases and J by 6 bases, with 16 bases left in between. Per the germline V gene, CDR1 is MNHNY and CDR2 is SVGAGI (reference sequence). The CDR3 totals 14 residues. CDR3 in amino acids: CASTTTMGGQPQHF. The CDR3, as DNA: TGTGCCAGCACTACGACCATGGGAGGTCAGCCCCAGCATTTT.

The chain combines TRBV5-1 with TRBJ1-1; tentative D call: TRBD1 (5 bases). The length of the CDR3 is 14 residues. V lost 3 bases and J lost 5, with 14 bases in between. In germline, CDR1 is SGHRS, CDR2 YFSETQ. The CDR3 spells CASSSLPGATEAFF. DNA for the CDR3: TGCGCCAGCAGCTCGCTCCCTGGGGCAACTGAAGCTTTCTTT.

V gene TRBV7-2 combines with J gene TRBJ2-2; D possibly uses TRBD1 or TRBD2 (6 bases each). V shed 4 bases and J shed 16 bases, with 16 bases lying between them. There are 12 residues in the CDR3. Germline V CDR1 and CDR2: SGHTA, FQGNSA. For the CDR3, the DNA is TGTGCCAGCAGCTCCCTAGTAGGGGGGCAGTTTTTT. This encodes CASSSLVGGQFF.

This chain links TRBV25-1 with TRBJ1-5; 7 nucleotides match TRBD1. CDR1 is MGHDK and CDR2 is SYGVNS in the germline V gene. The CDR3 extends over 15 amino acids. J gave up 1 base and V 4 bases, and 4 bases lay outside the gene matches. In DNA, the CDR3 is TGTGCCAGCAGTGGCACAGGGGCCAGCAATCAGCCCCAGCATTTT. Protein product: CASSGTGASNQPQHF. The entire variable domain, with the rest obtained from reference TRBV25-1 and TRBJ1-5, is as follows: EADIYQTPRYLVIGTGKKITLECSQTMGHDKMYWYQQDPGMELHLIHYSYGVNSTEKGDLSSESTVSRIRTEHFPLTLESARPSHTSQYLCASSGTGASNQPQHFGDGTRLSIL.